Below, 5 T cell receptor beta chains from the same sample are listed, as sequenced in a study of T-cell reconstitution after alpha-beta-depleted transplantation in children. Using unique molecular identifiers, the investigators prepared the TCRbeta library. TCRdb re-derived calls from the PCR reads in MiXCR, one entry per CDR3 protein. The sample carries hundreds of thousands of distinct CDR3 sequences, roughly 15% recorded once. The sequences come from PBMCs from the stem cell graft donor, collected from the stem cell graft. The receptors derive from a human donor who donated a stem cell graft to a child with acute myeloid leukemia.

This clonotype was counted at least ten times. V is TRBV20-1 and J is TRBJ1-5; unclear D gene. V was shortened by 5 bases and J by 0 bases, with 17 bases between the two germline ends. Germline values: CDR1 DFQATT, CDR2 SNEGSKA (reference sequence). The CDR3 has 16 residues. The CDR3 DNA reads TGCAGTGCTCCCCGGACCGGGAGTTATAGCAATCAGCCCCAGCATTTT. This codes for CSAPRTGSYSNQPQHF.

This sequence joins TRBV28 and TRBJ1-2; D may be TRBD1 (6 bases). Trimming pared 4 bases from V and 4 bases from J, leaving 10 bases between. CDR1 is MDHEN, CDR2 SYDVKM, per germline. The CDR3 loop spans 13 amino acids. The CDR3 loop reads CASSWTAIYGYTF. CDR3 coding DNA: TGTGCCAGCAGTTGGACAGCTATCTATGGCTACACCTTC.

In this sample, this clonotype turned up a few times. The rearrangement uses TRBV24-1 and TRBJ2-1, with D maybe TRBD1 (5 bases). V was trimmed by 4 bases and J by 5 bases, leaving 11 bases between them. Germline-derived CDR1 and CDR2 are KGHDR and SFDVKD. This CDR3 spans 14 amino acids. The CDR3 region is CATSDRAQDNEQFF. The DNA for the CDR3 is TGTGCCACCAGTGACAGGGCACAGGACAATGAGCAGTTCTTC.

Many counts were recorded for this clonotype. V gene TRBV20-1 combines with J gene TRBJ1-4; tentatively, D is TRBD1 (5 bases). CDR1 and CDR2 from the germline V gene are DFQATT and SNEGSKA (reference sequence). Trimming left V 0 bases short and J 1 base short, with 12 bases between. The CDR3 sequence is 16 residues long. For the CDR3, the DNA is TGCAGTGCTAGAGATTTAGGGGCGCGAACTAATGAAAAACTGTTTTTT. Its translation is CSARDLGARTNEKLFF.

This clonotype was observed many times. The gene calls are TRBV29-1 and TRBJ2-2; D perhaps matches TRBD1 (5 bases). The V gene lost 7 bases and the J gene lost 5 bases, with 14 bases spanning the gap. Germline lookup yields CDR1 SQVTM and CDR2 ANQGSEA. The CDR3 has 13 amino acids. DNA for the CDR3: TGCAGCGCTCGACAGTCGGGTACCGGGGAGCTGTTTTTT. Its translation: CSARQSGTGELFF.